This TCR beta chain was profiled in a study of T cell responses to AZD1222 COVID-19 vaccine. Study-level points and caveats: Among the donors, most were white British and more were female, and clonal diversity was possibly underestimated.

Sequenced by immunoSEQ multiplex PCR; TCRdb stores in-frame clones only, minus some. Among about 94,000 clones listed, roughly 88% were seen once. This clone has only one observation. Its antigen is as yet unknown. Trimming stripped 4 bases from V and 1 base from J, with 5 bases between. CDR3 size: 13 residues. The germline V gene has CDR1 KGHSH and CDR2 LQKENI. The specimen was peripheral blood, collected 28 days after the second AZD1222 dose. The chain joins TRBV18 to TRBJ1-3; the D is unclear. The clonotype originates from an adult who received the AZD1222 COVID-19 vaccine. The CDR3 spells CASSQGSGNTIYF. The CDR3 DNA follows: TGTGCCAGCTCACAAGGGTCTGGAAACACCATATATTTT. Full variable domain (outside the CDR3, taken from reference TRBV18 and TRBJ1-3): NAGVMQNPRHLVRRRGQEARLRCSPMKGHSHVYWYRQLPEEGLKFMVYLQKENIIDESGMPKERFSAEFPKEGPSILRIQQVVRGDSAAYFCASSQGSGNTIYFGEGSWLTVV.